The source of this T cell receptor (beta chain) is a study of blood T cell repertoires in COVID-19 (dated by TCRdb to 2020 to 2021). Describing the broader study: Samples covering the acute and convalescent phases of COVID-19 were provided by collaborators in the United States, Italy and Spain. Sample metadata almost always included a de-identified subject ID, COVID-19 status, age in years and sex. The material from the prospective study consisted of cDNA or gDNA derived from T cells, B-cell-depleted T cells, or PBMCs. Deeply sampled blood TCRbeta repertoires from subjects exposed to, actively infected with, or recovered from COVID-19 were included in the dataset. HLA class I and class II types, where available, came from metadata supplied by the sample provider rather than from assay-based typing. The repertoires were released in a freely available public database intended as a resource for research on the immune response to SARS-CoV-2. The samples were drawn from the first 160 participants of the ongoing ImmuneRACE study and from more than 1,000 subjects provided by 6 global collaborators.

The study at large found these results: The quantity of clinical and demographic metadata differed by source and by participant and was supplied without curation.

TCRbeta CDR3 regions were amplified from genomic DNA using the immunoSEQ Assay, a bias-controlled multiplex PCR. Under the source paper's analysis protocol: The number of nucleated cells in each sample was estimated from the amplification of reference gene primers within the assay. To quantify the absolute abundance of each unique TCRbeta CDR3 rearrangement, sequence reads were collapsed and filtered. For each sample, productive Simpson clonality was calculated as the square root of Simpson's diversity index across productive rearrangements. TCRdb mirrors the immuneACCESS table, restricted to in-frame sequences. Some clones are absent from its copies; in checked studies, under half trace to an unresolved V gene, and the reason for the others is unknown. V and J calls and clone size are copied from that table; D and trimming were computed from the DNA. The sample profile shows over 350,000 clones; approximately 90% of them were found once. The ten largest clones add up to roughly a tenth of the sample.

CDR1 LNHDA and CDR2 SQIVND were looked up in the germline V gene (reference sequence). The CDR3 measures 11 amino acids from cysteine to phenylalanine. Only the CDR3 DNA stays, 33 bases, in frame from base 1. V loses 3 bases of germline sequence and J loses 6 bases, and the interval between the two ends is 3 bases. Details on this clone: Its antigen is not yet known. There are no base qualities to consult, and no much larger clone falls within one base.

Participants in the prospective study were enrolled through a virtual design, were aged about 18 to 100 years, and lived in 24 United States geographic areas. In the prospective study, participants were assigned to cohorts based on the clinical history participants reported in a screening survey and a study questionnaire. For ImmuneRACE Cohort 3, a participant was defined as recovered based on two consecutive negative NP/OP PCR tests, clearance by a healthcare professional, or resolution of symptoms. In the prospective study, mobile phlebotomists collected whole blood, serum and a nasopharyngeal or oropharyngeal swab from each participant. Prospective study participants could optionally give additional blood draws and questionnaires over an approximately two-month period. Before DNA extraction, prospective study blood samples were shipped either frozen or at room temperature.

Recombination linked TRBV19 to TRBJ2-1; the D gene identity is not certain. Sequencing was performed on PBMCs or T cells enriched from blood (not recorded which). The receptor was isolated from a woman aged 45-60 years who had recovered from COVID-19. The DNA reads as follows: TGTGCCAGTAGTATTAGCAATGAGCAGTTCTTC. It translates to CASSISNEQFF.